These 5 T cell receptor beta chains share one sample of origin, sequenced in a study of T cells expressing NK-cell markers. Reprocessing the 5' RACE reads, TCRdb reports a single entry for every CDR3 protein and omits DNA. This listing includes about 460,000 distinct CDR3 sequences. The sample comprised blood T cells: a sorted CD56 or NKG2C T cell subset, CD4+ or CD8+ T cells, or bulk PBMC T cells (not recorded which). Every receptor here comes from a woman in her fifties or sixties in good health.

The chain is built from TRBV6-1 and TRBJ2-7. This CDR3 region has 13 residues. Germline lookup yields CDR1 MNHNS and CDR2 SASEGT. This CDR3 is CASSEAITYEQYF.

The V and J genes are TRBV12-3 or TRBV12-4 and TRBJ2-1; without DNA, the TCRdb call of TRBD2 cannot be checked. The CDR3 contains 18 residues. The chain's CDR3 is CASNRLAGDLFSYNEQFF.

The V call is TRBV12-3 or TRBV12-4, the J call TRBJ1-2. This CDR3 region has 14 residues. CDR3 amino acids: CASSIVEGGYGYTF.

The J gene is TRBJ2-1, the V gene TRBV28; the D gene TCRdb calls, TRBD2, cannot be checked with no DNA. The CDR3 is 16 residues long. Germline V lookup: CDR1 MDHEN, CDR2 SYDVKM. The CDR3 protein is CASSLRVGLAGVGQFF.

This sequence joins TRBV20-1 and TRBJ2-2; TCRdb's D gene call, TRBD2, goes unchecked for lack of DNA. The CDR3 length is 15 residues. CDR1 and CDR2 from the germline V gene are DFQATT and SNEGSKA (reference sequence). The CDR3 sequence is CSAGRGPRSSGELFF.